This T cell receptor (beta chain) was observed in a study of T cells after yellow fever vaccination. This CDR3 is 16 amino acids long. V lost 4 bases, J lost 4 bases, and 17 bases lay in between. Germline-derived CDR1 and CDR2 are MNHNS and SASEGT. General study findings and limits: The secondary response showed a weaker magnitude and a faster peak, day 5 versus 15.

Only a few counts were recorded for this clonotype. Its specificity is not known. TCRdb ran MiXCR on the 5' RACE reads and lists one entry per CDR3 protein. This sample has about 240,000 distinct CDR3 sequences, with less than 9% found just once. Sequenced here: CD4+ T cells sorted from PBMCs, sampled 15 days after the yellow fever booster vaccination. The clonotype was recovered from a man aged 30-40 years who received the YFV17D yellow fever vaccine. The V call is TRBV6-1, the J call TRBJ1-5, with D unresolved. CDR3 amino acids: CASSAESLKFNQPQHF. The CDR3 DNA reads as TGTGCCAGCAGTGCTGAATCTTTGAAGTTTAATCAGCCCCAGCATTTT.